This is a list of T cell receptor beta chains from one sample in a study of blood T cell repertoires in COVID-19. The method was immunoSEQ multiplex PCR; TCRdb's version includes in-frame clones alone and lacks a portion of them. The sample lists some 40,000 clones, about 92% occurring once. Sequencing was done on a sample of peripheral blood. These receptors all come from a man aged 50 to 60 with COVID-19, enrolled during active disease. Both conserved end residues are part of each CDR3.

v_gene,j_gene,CDR3aa
TRBV28,TRBJ2-4,CASSPGGGKNIQYF
TRBV5-4,TRBJ2-7,CASSGRGSSYEQYF
TRBV11-2,TRBJ2-7,CASSRTPYEQYF
TRBV24-1,TRBJ2-2,CATSDAQVANTGELFF
TRBV5-1,TRBJ2-1,CASSPLTGSSYNEQFF
TRBV2,TRBJ2-7,CASIRDRARYEQYF
TRBV19,TRBJ2-2,CASSPGQSTGELFF
TRBV6-2/TRBV6-3,TRBJ2-7,CASSYSTSGISYEQYF
TRBV3-1/TRBV3-2,TRBJ2-7,CASASRRGEQYF
TRBV5-1,TRBJ2-6,CASSKETAGANVLTF
TRBV2,TRBJ2-1,CATGASGNNEQFF
TRBV28,TRBJ2-1,CASSLEGRGNEQFF
TRBV5-1,TRBJ2-7,CASSFLGGTYEQYF
TRBV5-1,TRBJ2-5,CASSFQGFQETQYF
TRBV5-6,TRBJ2-2,CASSRRISGSLDTGELFF
TRBV28,TRBJ1-2,CASSRDRANYGYTF
TRBV2,TRBJ2-1,CASRGLAGTPAYNEQFF
TRBV19,TRBJ2-2,CASSIGLGVRTGELFF
TRBV7-7,TRBJ1-3,CASSSSPGQSHSGNTIYF
TRBV7-2,TRBJ1-4,CASSPTGGGLNEKLFF
TRBV5-1,TRBJ2-3,CASSMGGVTDTQYF
TRBV27,TRBJ2-3,CASSFKGWVTDTQYF
TRBV4-1,TRBJ1-5,CASSLGTGANQPQHF
TRBV6-2/TRBV6-3,TRBJ2-7,CASSASIRDRKRWIVFYEQYF
TRBV11-1,TRBJ1-2,CASSLGGQAAYGYTF
TRBV3-1/TRBV3-2,TRBJ1-4,CASSNRDRGEKLFF
TRBV3-1/TRBV3-2,TRBJ2-1,CASSRYASTYNEQFF
TRBV14,TRBJ2-1,CASSPDYGTSGSVEQFF
TRBV9,TRBJ2-3,CASSGWETDTQYF